This T cell receptor beta chain is drawn from a study of T cells after yellow fever vaccination. MiXCR was run by TCRdb on the 5' RACE reads, yielding one entry per CDR3 protein. The sample carries 550,000 or so distinct CDR3 sequences, 15% to 20% recorded once. Sample: PBMCs, taken 15 days after the yellow fever booster vaccination. The clonotype originates from a young man who received the YFV17D yellow fever vaccine.

The CDR3 sequence is CSAIPRTGLNEKLFF. The CDR3 nucleotides read TGCAGTGCTATTCCTCGGACAGGGTTAAATGAAAAACTGTTTTTT. This chain uses TRBV20-1 with TRBJ1-4, with 8 nucleotides matching TRBD1. Looked up from germline, CDR1 is DFQATT and CDR2 is SNEGSKA (reference sequence). V was pared by 4 bases and J by 5 bases, with 9 bases of the junction left unmatched. This CDR3 contains 15 residues.